This T cell receptor beta chain comes out of a study of T cells in Graves' hyperthyroidism and ophthalmopathy. Amplification targeted TCR beta CDR3 regions from RNA transcripts. During a first-round RT-PCR of the TCR CDR3, the HTBI primer set was used. TCRdb re-called the multiplex PCR reads through MiXCR, storing one row per CDR3 protein. Among 600,000 to 700,000 distinct CDR3 sequences listed, 45% were seen once. Germline CDR1 is SGHNT and CDR2 is YYREEE (reference sequence). V lost 3 bases and J lost 8; bases outside the gene matches: 13. This CDR3 is 16 amino acids long. Any patient presenting with uncontrolled infection, other autoimmune disease, pregnancy or lactation was left out.

The specimen sequenced was peripheral blood or thyroid tissue (not recorded which). This sequence originates from an adult man with Graves' disease, either hyperthyroidism or ophthalmopathy (not recorded which). V usage is TRBV5-4 and J usage is TRBJ1-4; 7 bases agree with TRBD1. The CDR3 nucleotides are TGTGCCAGCAGCTGGGGGGGGGACAGTTACGGCGAAAAACTGTTTTTT. Translating gives CASSWGGDSYGEKLFF.